These T cell receptor beta chains were read from a single sample in a study of T-cell memory formation after mild COVID-19. TCRdb analysed the 5' RACE reads with MiXCR anew, one entry per CDR3 protein. The sample lists some 150,000 distinct CDR3 sequences; over 15% were seen once. The sample consisted of PBMCs or a T cell subset sorted from them (not recorded which). The source of these receptors is an adult woman who had mild COVID-19 (a few samples of this study predate the infection). Cell type and time point are not known. Both conserved end residues are part of each CDR3. A D gene is named only where the DNA matches it firmly. Where a row states a size, it is once, few, many or the class of an expanded clone; other rows omit it.

>TRBJ1-5|TRBD1|.|TRBV7-9
CASSLVGQGNQPQHF
TGTGCCAGCAGCCTCGTCGGACAGGGGAATCAGCCCCAGCATTTT
>TRBJ1-1|.|.|TRBV18
CASSPGIEAFF
TGTGCCAGCTCACCAGGTATTGAAGCTTTCTTT
>TRBJ2-3|TRBD1|.|TRBV6-1
CASRDRVTTDTQYF
TGTGCCAGCAGGGACAGGGTAACCACAGATACGCAGTATTTT
>TRBJ2-2|.|few|TRBV7-9
CASSVGTDELFF
TGTGCCAGCAGCGTAGGGACGGACGAGCTGTTTTTT
>TRBJ2-5|.|few|TRBV9
CASSVSRGIVQETQYF
TGTGCCAGCAGCGTAAGCAGGGGAATAGTCCAAGAGACCCAGTACTTC
>TRBJ2-1|.|few|TRBV7-8
CASSFRRSYNEQFF
TGTGCCAGCAGCTTCCGTAGATCCTACAATGAGCAGTTCTTC
>TRBJ2-3|.|.|TRBV30
CACRGAGDTQYF
TGTGCCTGTCGAGGGGCCGGAGATACGCAGTATTTT
>TRBJ2-7|TRBD1|few|TRBV30
CAWRRTGAYEQYF
TGTGCCTGGAGGAGGACAGGGGCCTACGAGCAGTACTTC
>TRBJ1-1|.|few|TRBV6-5
CASSYSRPGNTEAFF
TGTGCCAGCAGTTACTCCCGGCCCGGGAACACTGAAGCTTTCTTT
>TRBJ2-1|TRBD2|.|TRBV20-1
CSARGTSGRGYNEQFF
TGCAGTGCTAGAGGGACTAGCGGGAGAGGCTACAATGAGCAGTTCTTC
>TRBJ1-2|TRBD1|.|TRBV6-5
CASSYSTGGEYGYTF
TGTGCCAGCAGTTACTCGACAGGGGGAGAGTATGGCTACACCTTC
>TRBJ2-3|.|many|TRBV4-2
CASSQDRARGADTQYF
TGTGCCAGCAGCCAAGATAGGGCAAGGGGGGCAGATACGCAGTATTTT
>TRBJ2-1|TRBD2|.|TRBV9
CASSVIGTSGNHEQFF
TGTGCCAGCAGCGTAATCGGGACTAGCGGCAACCATGAGCAGTTCTTC
>TRBJ2-1|.|few|TRBV7-9
CASSYRFENNEQFF
TGTGCCAGCAGCTACCGCTTCGAGAACAATGAGCAGTTCTTC
>TRBJ2-3|.|many|TRBV24-1
CATSDSRTRPVADTQYF
TGTGCCACCAGTGATTCCCGGACCAGGCCAGTGGCAGATACGCAGTATTTT
>TRBJ2-3|TRBD2|.|TRBV7-9
CASSSSSGANTDTQYF
TGTGCCAGCAGCTCCTCTAGCGGGGCGAACACAGATACGCAGTATTTT
>TRBJ2-5|TRBD2|few|TRBV4-3
CASSPGLAGSETQYF
TGCGCCAGCAGCCCGGGACTAGCGGGATCAGAGACCCAGTACTTC
>TRBJ1-1|.|.|TRBV5-1
CASSFFPLAQSFNTEAFF
TGCGCCAGCAGCTTTTTTCCCTTGGCACAATCTTTTAACACTGAAGCTTTCTTT
>TRBJ2-5|TRBD1|few|TRBV28
CASSLSTGIGTPQYF
TGTGCCAGCAGTTTATCGACAGGGATCGGTACTCCCCAGTACTTC
>TRBJ1-5|.|few|TRBV24-1
CATSGAPGDYSNQPQHF
TGTGCCACCAGTGGAGCGCCAGGGGATTATAGCAATCAGCCCCAGCATTTT
>TRBJ1-4|TRBD1|.|TRBV6-5
CASSRRTGSNEKLFF
TGTGCCAGCAGTCGGCGGACAGGGTCTAATGAAAAACTGTTTTTT
>TRBJ1-2|TRBD1|.|TRBV5-6
CASSENRGPYGYTF
TGTGCCAGCAGCGAAAACAGGGGGCCCTATGGCTACACCTTC
>TRBJ2-7|TRBD2|.|TRBV24-1
CATTGSGAGATNEQYF
TGTGCCACCACAGGTTCAGGAGCGGGAGCTACCAACGAGCAGTACTTC
>TRBJ1-1|.|few|TRBV12-3/TRBV12-4
CASKRNTEAFF
TGTGCCAGCAAAAGAAACACTGAAGCTTTCTTT
>TRBJ1-1|.|.|TRBV6-6
CASSYQRGFNTEAFF
TGTGCCAGCAGTTACCAGCGGGGATTCAACACTGAAGCTTTCTTT
>TRBJ2-7|TRBD1|.|TRBV25-1
CASSYRGAGYEQYF
TGTGCCAGCAGTTACAGGGGCGCGGGCTACGAGCAGTACTTC
>TRBJ2-3|TRBD2|.|TRBV20-1
CSAGPPGGGDTQYF
TGCAGTGCTGGACCTCCTGGGGGGGGAGATACGCAGTATTTT
>TRBJ1-1|.|.|TRBV10-3
CAINTEGGNTEAFF
TGTGCCATCAACACCGAAGGGGGAAACACAGAAGCTTTCTTT
>TRBJ2-1|TRBD2|few|TRBV20-1
CSAFVAGSYNEQFF
TGCAGTGCCTTTGTAGCGGGGTCCTACAATGAGCAGTTCTTC
>TRBJ2-1|.|.|TRBV5-1
CASSLTLVDEQFF
TGCGCCAGCAGCTTAACACTAGTCGATGAGCAGTTCTTC
>TRBJ2-3|.|.|TRBV5-1
CASSLRQGLDTQYF
TGCGCCAGCAGCCTTCGCCAAGGCTTGGATACGCAGTATTTT
>TRBJ2-7|.|.|TRBV25-1
CASSEYRGGADEQYF
TGTGCCAGCAGTGAATATCGTGGGGGGGCGGACGAGCAGTACTTC
>TRBJ2-5|TRBD2|.|TRBV12-3/TRBV12-4
CASRKSGVETQYF
TGTGCCAGCAGAAAAAGCGGGGTCGAGACCCAGTACTTC
>TRBJ1-6|.|.|TRBV3-1
CASSPLGGDNSPLHF
TGTGCCAGCAGCCCCCTCGGGGGAGACAATTCACCCCTCCACTTT
>TRBJ1-1|.|.|TRBV5-1
CASSSTSGNTEAFF
TGCGCCAGCAGTTCTACCAGTGGGAACACTGAAGCTTTCTTT
>TRBJ2-3|.|few|TRBV5-1
CASSGLGQNTDTQYF
TGCGCCAGCAGCGGTCTTGGACAGAACACAGATACGCAGTATTTT
>TRBJ2-7|.|.|TRBV4-2
CASSRGADSYEQYF
TGTGCCAGCAGCCGGGGGGCGGACTCCTACGAGCAGTACTTC
>TRBJ2-7|TRBD1|few|TRBV5-1
CASRPDRASYEQYF
TGCGCCAGCAGACCTGACAGGGCCTCCTACGAGCAGTACTTC
>TRBJ1-2|TRBD1|few|TRBV7-2
CASSLEPGGSYGYTF
TGTGCCAGCAGCTTAGAACCAGGGGGCAGCTATGGCTACACCTTC
>TRBJ1-5|.|once|TRBV5-4
CASSREETYSNQPQHF
TGTGCCAGCAGCCGAGAAGAAACTTATAGCAATCAGCCCCAGCATTTT
>TRBJ2-7|TRBD2|few|TRBV6-5
CASSRVQSGGGPYEQYF
TGTGCCAGCAGTAGAGTACAGAGCGGGGGGGGCCCCTACGAGCAGTACTTC
>TRBJ2-3|TRBD2|.|TRBV4-2
CASSPRLAVDTQYF
TGTGCCAGCAGCCCGCGACTAGCGGTAGATACGCAGTATTTT
>TRBJ2-1|.|.|TRBV20-1
CSAPERAGSYNEQFF
TGCAGTGCCCCAGAGAGGGCGGGCTCCTACAATGAGCAGTTCTTC
>TRBJ2-1|.|.|TRBV18
CASSTQTVENNEQFF
TGTGCCAGCTCAACTCAGACAGTAGAAAATAATGAGCAGTTCTTC
>TRBJ1-1|.|few|TRBV6-5
CASSYVGGRGTEAFF
TGTGCCAGCAGTTACGTTGGGGGACGGGGCACTGAAGCTTTCTTT